These 22 T cell receptor beta chains came from one sample sequenced in a study of T-cell reconstitution after alpha-beta-depleted transplantation in children. Preparation of the TCRbeta library used unique molecular identifiers. TCRdb independently ran MiXCR on the PCR reads; one entry per CDR3 protein. The table has fewer than 350,000 distinct CDR3 sequences, around a tenth seen once. Sequences were derived from peripheral blood, sampled 180 days after TCRalphabeta/CD19-depleted stem cell transplant. The receptor source for this set is a male patient aged 2-15 years who had a stem cell transplant for chronic granulomatous disease, so the T cells may come from the graft donor.

This clonotype was observed many times. In DNA, the CDR3 is TGTGCCAGCAGCTTAGTCGCTAGCGGGGGCAATGAGCAGTTCTTC. Translated: CASSLVASGGNEQFF. V is TRBV11-3 and J is TRBJ2-1; 10 bases align to TRBD2. Germline CDR1 and CDR2: SGHNT and YENEEA. CDR3 length equals 15 residues. J lost 6 bases, V lost 1 base, and 3 bases had no gene match.

The rearrangement links TRBV28 to TRBJ2-5; D may be TRBD1 (6 bases). The V end was cut by 6 bases, the J end by 1 base, with 12 bases between. The CDR3 runs 14 residues. Germline-derived CDR1 and CDR2 are MDHEN and SYDVKM. The CDR3 coding sequence is TGTGCCAGCAGGGGACACAACTTCCAAGAGACCCAGTACTTC. As protein: CASRGHNFQETQYF.

This clonotype came up many times. V gene TRBV15 combines with J gene TRBJ1-3; tentatively, D is TRBD1 (5 bases). Germline values: CDR1 LNHNV, CDR2 YYDKDF (reference sequence). V lost 9 bases to trimming and J lost 0 bases, with 18 bases between them. The CDR3 is 16 residues long. In DNA form, the CDR3 reads TGTGCCACAACTACTACAGGCCTTTTCTCTGGAAACACCATATATTTT. Its protein is CATTTTGLFSGNTIYF.

This clonotype was seen ten or more times. This chain connects TRBV11-2 to TRBJ2-2, with 8 bases aligning to TRBD2. The CDR3 spans 18 residues. Looked up from germline, CDR1 is SGHAT and CDR2 is FQNNGV. Germline trimming cut 4 bases from V and 3 bases from J; bases unmatched to any gene: 13. CDR3 sequence: CASSYLQTSGVYTGELFF. The CDR3 DNA sequence: TGTGCCAGCAGCTACCTCCAAACTAGCGGAGTTTACACCGGGGAGCTGTTTTTT.

This clonotype was counted at least ten times. This chain connects TRBV6-5 to TRBJ2-2; D gene uncertain. The V end was cut by 5 bases, the J end by 8 bases, with 9 bases between. This CDR3 comprises 12 residues. From germline, CDR1 is MNHEY and CDR2 SVGAGI. The CDR3: CASSPRNGELFF. The CDR3 bases are TGTGCCAGCAGTCCCAGAAATGGGGAGCTGTTTTTT.

This clonotype appeared many times. The chain carries TRBV12-3 or TRBV12-4 and TRBJ2-3; 7 bases map to TRBD2. This CDR3 contains 15 residues. The junction had 5 bases not matched to a gene; V was cut back by 3 bases and J by 2 bases. CDR3 coding DNA: TGTGCCAGCAGTTTCCACGGGGGGATCACAGATACGCAGTATTTT. Its protein product is CASSFHGGITDTQYF.

The chain has TRBV30 and TRBJ2-3; D perhaps matches TRBD2 (6 bases). Trimming left V 3 bases short and J 4 bases short, with 17 bases between. Looked up from germline, CDR1 is GTSNPN and CDR2 is SVGIG (reference sequence). The CDR3 sequence is 15 residues long. The CDR3 sequence: CAWSLSGVVPDTQYF. For the CDR3, the DNA is TGTGCCTGGAGCCTGTCGGGAGTAGTCCCAGATACGCAGTATTTT.

Many counts were recorded for this clonotype. CDR3: CASSLAGPTDTQYF. The CDR3 nucleotides are TGTGCCAGCAGCTTAGCGGGCCCCACAGATACGCAGTATTTT. This chain uses TRBV7-2 with TRBJ2-3, with unresolved D. The CDR3 extends over 14 amino acids. The V gene lost 0 bases and the J gene lost 2 bases, with 6 bases spanning the gap. The germline CDR1 and CDR2 sequences are SGHTA and FQGNSA.

The chain recombines TRBV7-3 with TRBJ2-1; no clear D gene. V dropped 5 bases and J dropped 9 bases, with 17 bases sitting between them. The V gene's germline CDR1 is SGHTA and CDR2 FQGTGA. The CDR3 runs to 14 residues. CDR3 bases: TGTGCCAGCAGCCCCGACCCTTGGGTGGCTGAGCAGTTCTTC. Encoded protein: CASSPDPWVAEQFF.

This clonotype was seen only a few times. The chain carries TRBV14 and TRBJ2-7; TRBD1 aligns across 7 bases. Germline V gene data show CDR1 as SGHDN and CDR2 as FVKESK. After removal of 4 bases from V and 5 bases from J, the junction contained 8 bases not matched to a gene. The CDR3 runs 14 residues. CDR3 DNA sequence: TGTGCCAGCAGCCTACTGACAGGGTGGCACGAGCAGTACTTC. The encoded protein is CASSLLTGWHEQYF.

This clonotype was seen repeatedly, ten times or more. The chain carries TRBV5-1 and TRBJ2-1; 10 bases map to TRBD1. The V gene's germline CDR1 is SGHRS and CDR2 YFSETQ. Losses at the gene ends were 5 bases for V and 8 bases for J; bases not matched to a gene: 4. The CDR3 extends over 13 amino acids. The CDR3 loop is CASRRDRGDEQFF. The CDR3 DNA reads TGCGCCAGCAGGAGGGACAGGGGAGATGAGCAGTTCTTC.

This clonotype was detected ten times or more. The V and J genes are TRBV28 and TRBJ1-1; no firm D call. V lost 8 bases to trimming and J lost 3 bases, with 10 bases between them. The CDR3 length is 12 residues. Germline-derived CDR1 and CDR2 are MDHEN and SYDVKM. Here the CDR3 reads CASLGSHTEAFF. Written as DNA, the CDR3 is TGTGCCAGCCTGGGGTCACACACTGAAGCTTTCTTT.

This clonotype was seen many times. The genes are TRBV24-1 and TRBJ2-1; no reliable D call. V lost 1 base to trimming and J lost 5 bases, with 2 bases between them. The CDR3 has 12 amino acids. Germline V gives CDR1 KGHDR, CDR2 SFDVKD. CDR3 region: CATSDFHNEQFF. The CDR3 nucleotides read TGTGCCACCAGTGATTTCCACAATGAGCAGTTCTTC.

This clonotype was seen ten or more times. This chain uses TRBV29-1 with TRBJ2-3; 7 bases are shared with TRBD2. V shed 5 bases, J shed 2 bases, and the junction held 7 bases outside the gene matches. The germline V gene has CDR1 SQVTM and CDR2 ANQGSEA. The length of the CDR3 is 14 residues. Written as DNA, the CDR3 is TGCAGCGTTATAGGGCGGGGGTCCACAGATACGCAGTATTTT. Translated, it gives CSVIGRGSTDTQYF.

This clonotype was observed at least ten times. The CDR3 loop is CASSRRMITGGTYEQYF. The CDR3 bases are TGTGCCAGCAGCCGACGGATGATAACAGGGGGGACCTACGAGCAGTACTTC. The rearrangement uses TRBV6-6 and TRBJ2-7, with TRBD1 identical over 8 bases. The junction had 15 bases not matched to a gene; V was cut back by 6 bases and J by 2 bases. CDR1 and CDR2 (germline): MNHNY, SVGAGI (reference sequence). There are 17 residues in the CDR3.

This clonotype was picked up many times. The chain employs TRBV7-6 and TRBJ2-7; 12 bases fit TRBD2. CDR1 and CDR2 (germline): SGHVS, FNYEAQ. The CDR3 runs to 15 residues. J was trimmed by 3 bases and V by 5 bases; bases with no gene match: 5. As DNA, the CDR3 is TGTGCCAGCAGCGGTGGGACTAGCGGGCTCTACGAGCAGTACTTC. This codes for CASSGGTSGLYEQYF.

This clonotype was counted ten times or more. The chain couples TRBV10-3 to TRBJ2-7; 10 positions agree with TRBD2. The CDR3 is 19 amino acids. Germline values: CDR1 ENHRY, CDR2 SYGVKD. Trimming at V came to 2 bases and at J to 3 bases, leaving 16 bases not matched to a gene. CDR3 region: CAISEPAGGSGVPLYEQYF. CDR3 in DNA: TGTGCCATCAGTGAGCCAGCGGGAGGGTCCGGGGTCCCCCTCTACGAGCAGTACTTC.

This clonotype has a count of ten or more. The chain employs TRBV5-1 and TRBJ1-4; 11 nucleotides agree with TRBD1. CDR3 size: 18 residues. CDR1 is SGHRS and CDR2 is YFSETQ in the germline V gene. V was clipped by 4 bases and J by 4 bases; unmatched bases: 12. The CDR3 spells CASSKGQGAHQINEKLFF. CDR3 nucleotide sequence: TGCGCCAGCAGCAAAGGACAGGGGGCGCATCAGATTAATGAAAAACTGTTTTTT.

In its sample, this clonotype was seen many times. This rearrangement joins TRBV5-1 to TRBJ2-1; 9 nucleotides align to TRBD2. The CDR3 totals 19 residues. V trimming: 0 bases; J trimming: 2 bases; junction bases outside the gene matches: 12. Germline V CDR1 and CDR2: SGHRS, YFSETQ. CDR3 region: CASSLAGSGSASTYNEQFF. DNA for the CDR3: TGCGCCAGCAGCTTGGCCGGTAGCGGGAGTGCTAGCACCTACAATGAGCAGTTCTTC.

This clonotype was detected ten times or more. This chain connects TRBV29-1 to TRBJ1-2, with D hard to call. The V gene's germline CDR1 is SQVTM and CDR2 ANQGSEA. Trimming stripped 2 bases from V and 4 bases from J, with 5 bases between. The CDR3 loop spans 11 amino acids. Here the CDR3 reads CSVEQVYGYTF. Here the CDR3 DNA reads TGCAGCGTTGAACAGGTCTATGGCTACACCTTC.

This clonotype came up many times. The chain recombines TRBV7-3 with TRBJ2-7; tentatively, D is TRBD2 (6 bases). The CDR3 loop spans 16 amino acids. Deletions cut 5 bases from V and 0 bases from J, with 17 bases between. Germline assignment: CDR1 SGHTA and CDR2 FQGTGA. The CDR3 protein is CASSPGEFVSSYEQYF. The CDR3 DNA reads as TGTGCCAGCAGCCCGGGGGAGTTTGTGAGCTCCTACGAGCAGTACTTC.

In its sample, this clonotype was seen many times. This chain uses TRBV29-1 with TRBJ2-1, with TRBD2 identical over 15 bases. Germline CDR1 SQVTM, CDR2 ANQGSEA. The CDR3 covers 14 residues. V lost 7 bases, J lost 9 bases, and 7 bases stayed unmatched. The CDR3 loop reads CSAGLAGGRSEQFF. CDR3 DNA: TGCAGCGCCGGACTAGCGGGAGGGCGAAGTGAGCAGTTCTTC.